This entry is about one T cell receptor beta chain. Its antigen is not known. The data were taken from a study of cytomegalovirus exposure and HLA in healthy donors. Study outcomes and limitations: According to a later analysis, TCR clusters from the first cohort tended to co-occur in the approximately 120 validation repertoires. Reportedly, diagnosis of cytomegalovirus status by the classifier showed high specificity and sensitivity. There were some public TCRs occurring in many donors, but most TCR sequences were rare.

Measured with immunoSEQ multiplex PCR; TCRdb has only the in-frame clones, and not every one. The sample holds roughly 280,000 clones; around 85% are singletons and the top ten take approximately 1%. This receptor was obtained from a young woman in good health and CMV-seronegative. Sequencing input: PBMCs.

CDR3 in DNA: TGTGCCACCAGCCAAGCGGGGGACTACAATGAGCAGTTCTTC. As protein: CATSQAGDYNEQFF. The V call is TRBV15, the J call TRBJ2-1; the match to TRBD2 covers 8 bases. V dropped 5 bases and J dropped 3; count of bases not matched to a gene: 3. CDR1 LNHNV and CDR2 YYDKDF come from the germline V gene (reference sequence). The CDR3 sequence is 14 residues long.